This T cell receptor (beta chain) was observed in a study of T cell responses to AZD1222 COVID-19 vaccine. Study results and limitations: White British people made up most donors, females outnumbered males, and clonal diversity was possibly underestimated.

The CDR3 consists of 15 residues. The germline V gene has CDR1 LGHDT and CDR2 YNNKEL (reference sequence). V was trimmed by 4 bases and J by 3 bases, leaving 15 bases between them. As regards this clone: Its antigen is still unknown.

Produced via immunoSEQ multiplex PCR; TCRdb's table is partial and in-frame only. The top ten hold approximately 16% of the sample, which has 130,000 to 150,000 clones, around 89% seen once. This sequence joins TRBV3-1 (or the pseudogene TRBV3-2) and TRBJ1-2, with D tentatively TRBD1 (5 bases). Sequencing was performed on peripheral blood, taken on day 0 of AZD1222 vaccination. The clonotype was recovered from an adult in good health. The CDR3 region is CASSPRQRSDYGYTF. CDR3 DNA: TGTGCCAGCAGCCCGCGACAGAGGTCGGACTATGGCTACACCTTC.